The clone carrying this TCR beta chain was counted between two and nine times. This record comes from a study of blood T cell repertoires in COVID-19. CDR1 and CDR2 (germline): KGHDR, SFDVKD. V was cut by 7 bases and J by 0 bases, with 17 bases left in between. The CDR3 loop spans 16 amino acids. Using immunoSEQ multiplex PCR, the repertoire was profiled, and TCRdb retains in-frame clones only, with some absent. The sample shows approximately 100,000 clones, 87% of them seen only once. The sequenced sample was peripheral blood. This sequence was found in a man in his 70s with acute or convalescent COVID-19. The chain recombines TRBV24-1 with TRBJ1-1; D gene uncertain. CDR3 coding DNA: TGTGCCACCAGCGAGGCTATGGAGATTATGAACACTGAAGCTTTCTTT. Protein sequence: CATSEAMEIMNTEAFF.